Detailed here is one T cell receptor (beta chain). The sample is drawn from a study of CD8+CD57+ T cells in acquired aplastic anemia. It was patients with CD8+CD57+ cell expansion by flow cytometry who were chosen for sequencing. TCR beta VDJ and CDR3 were profiled, and genomic DNA was the template. Each CDR3 protein is one row after TCRdb ran MiXCR on the reads. The sample shows hundreds of thousands of distinct CDR3 sequences, roughly a third of them seen only once. Germline values: CDR1 DFQATT, CDR2 SNEGSKA (reference sequence). The J segment lost 2 bases and the V segment lost 6 bases, leaving 3 bases of the junction unmatched. There are 14 residues in the CDR3.

This TCR was recovered from a human donor with aplastic anemia. The material sequenced was sorted CD4+, CD8+, or CD8+CD57+ T cells (not recorded which) from PBMCs. The chain uses TRBV20-1 and TRBJ2-2, with TRBD2 identical over 10 bases. The CDR3, as DNA: TGCAGTGCGGTAGCGGGAGGTAACACCGGGGAGCTGTTTTTT. Amino acids: CSAVAGGNTGELFF.